The 15 T cell receptor beta chains presented below share a single source sample, sequenced in a study of cytomegalovirus exposure and HLA in healthy donors. The PCR was carried out with 60 Vbeta primers and 13 Jbeta primers. Sequencing was performed with immunoSEQ multiplex PCR; in TCRdb, only in-frame clones are kept and a portion is missing. The repertoire holds roughly 160,000 clones, around three quarters seen once, with about 2.2% in the top ten. Sequencing was done on a sample of PBMCs. These TCRs come from a man between 40 and 49 years old in good health and CMV-seronegative.

The V gene is TRBV18, the J gene TRBJ2-3, with D perhaps TRBD2 (6 bases). Trimming removed 3 bases from V and 0 bases from J, with 10 bases in between. From germline, CDR1 is KGHSH and CDR2 LQKENI. CDR3 size: 15 residues. CDR3 sequence (DNA): TGTGCCAGCTCACCGGAGCGGGCCAGCACAGATACGCAGTATTTT. Residues: CASSPERASTDTQYF. Complete variable domain (other parts from reference TRBV18 and TRBJ2-3): NAGVMQNPRHLVRRRGQEARLRCSPMKGHSHVYWYRQLPEEGLKFMVYLQKENIIDESGMPKERFSAEFPKEGPSILRIQQVVRGDSAAYFCASSPERASTDTQYFGPGTRLTVL.

The chain combines TRBV13 with TRBJ2-2; 7 bases align to TRBD2. This CDR3 comprises 16 residues. Looked up from germline, CDR1 is PRHDT and CDR2 is FYEKMQ (reference sequence). J gave up 6 bases and V 5 bases, and 12 bases lay outside the gene matches. This CDR3 is CASSRVGGSASGELFF. Here the CDR3 DNA reads TGTGCCAGCAGCCGGGTCGGGGGGTCTGCTTCCGGGGAGCTGTTTTTT. Filled out from reference TRBV13 and TRBJ2-2, the complete variable domain reads AAGVIQSPRHLIKEKRETATLKCYPIPRHDTVYWYQQGPGQDPQFLISFYEKMQSDKGSIPDRFSAQQFSDYHSELNMSSLELGDSALYFCASSRVGGSASGELFFGEGSRLTVL.

The chain joins TRBV27 to TRBJ2-1, with TRBD2 matching over 8 bases. Per germline, CDR1 MNHEY and CDR2 SMNVEV (reference sequence). The CDR3 spans 15 residues. Trimming cost V 4 bases and J 4 bases; bases outside gene matches: 6. The CDR3 here is CASSYVLAVYNEQFF. CDR3 DNA: TGTGCCAGCAGTTATGTACTAGCGGTTTACAATGAGCAGTTCTTC.

This clone has only one observation. The chain employs TRBV4-2 and TRBJ2-1; tentatively, D is TRBD2 (5 bases). The CDR3 has 13 residues. Germline-derived CDR1 and CDR2 are LGHNA and YNFKEQ. The V end was cut by 0 bases, the J end by 6 bases, with 6 bases between. The CDR3 DNA reads as TGTGCCAGCAGCCAAGAGGGGAGCAATGAGCAGTTCTTC. Translation gives CASSQEGSNEQFF.

This clone was detected a few times. The CDR3 loop is CASSEGRNEYYAGRGYF. The CDR3 nucleotides read TGTGCCAGCAGTGAAGGCAGGAACGAATACTACGCAGGGCGGGGGTACTTC. This chain uses TRBV6-1 with TRBJ2-7; D perhaps matches TRBD2 (6 bases). Germline CDR1 and CDR2: MNHNS and SASEGT. V was pared by 1 base and J by 12 bases, with 28 bases between. This CDR3 has 17 amino acids.

This chain uses TRBV19 with TRBJ1-3; no reliable D call. Deletions cut 3 bases from V and 0 bases from J, with 9 bases between. The CDR3 totals 15 residues. Germline lookup yields CDR1 LNHDA and CDR2 SQIVND (reference sequence). The CDR3 here is CASSIPSVSGNTIYF. CDR3 sequence (DNA): TGTGCCAGTAGTATTCCGTCGGTCTCTGGAAACACCATATATTTT.

The chain couples TRBV7-2 to TRBJ2-5; D might be TRBD1 (5 bases). Trimming took 5 bases from V and 4 from J, leaving 17 bases between them. Looked up from germline, CDR1 is SGHTA and CDR2 is FQGNSA. CDR3 length: 15 residues. In DNA, the CDR3 is TGTGCCAGCAGCAATCAAGTAGGGGCCGGAGAGACCCAGTACTTC. It specifies CASSNQVGAGETQYF.

This clone was seen a single time. V is TRBV28 and J is TRBJ2-7; TRBD2 might be the D (6 bases). The V end was cut by 5 bases, the J end by 6 bases, with 23 bases between. Germline values: CDR1 MDHEN, CDR2 SYDVKM. CDR3 length equals 16 residues. CDR3 nucleotide sequence: TGTGCCAGCAGTCCGGCGGAGGGCCCTATCTGGGTCGAGCAGTACTTC. It translates to CASSPAEGPIWVEQYF.

The genes are TRBV27 and TRBJ2-6; D is perhaps TRBD1 (6 bases). CDR3 length: 15 amino acids. Germline CDR1 and CDR2: MNHEY and SMNVEV (reference sequence). The V gene lost 6 bases and the J gene lost 0 bases, with 9 bases spanning the gap. The CDR3 sequence: CASRQGTSGANVLTF. As DNA, the CDR3 is TGTGCCAGCAGACAGGGTACCTCTGGGGCCAACGTCCTGACTTTC.

To note about this clone: Compared with germline, one end of the junction differs, possibly owing to a read error. The genes are TRBV7-9 and TRBJ2-7; TRBD2 agrees at 10 bases. CDR3 length equals 16 residues. CDR1 and CDR2 (germline): SEHNR, FQNEAQ (reference sequence). The CDR3, as DNA: TGTTCCAGCAGCTTGCTAGCGGGAGTGACCCATCCCGAGCAGTACTTC. Translating it yields CSSSLLAGVTHPEQYF.

The J gene is TRBJ2-1, the V gene TRBV29-1; 16 nucleotides match TRBD2. V lost 7 bases to trimming and J lost 3 bases; unmatched junction nucleotides: 9. Germline V lookup: CDR1 SQVTM, CDR2 ANQGSEA. The CDR3 loop spans 17 amino acids. This CDR3 is CSGGLAGGGAFYNEQFF. The CDR3 bases are TGCAGCGGGGGACTAGCGGGAGGGGGGGCCTTCTACAATGAGCAGTTCTTC.

In its sample, this clone was seen a few times. V and J are TRBV30 and TRBJ1-1, with D perhaps TRBD1 (6 bases). CDR1 is GTSNPN, CDR2 SVGIG, per germline (reference sequence). The CDR3 covers 12 residues. Between the trimmed V and J ends, which lost 6 bases and 3 bases, there was a span of 11 bases. The CDR3 spells CACMDSYTEAFF. CDR3 sequence (DNA): TGTGCCTGCATGGACAGCTACACTGAAGCTTTCTTT.

The chain has TRBV7-6 and TRBJ2-5, with TRBD1 identical over 8 bases. The CDR3 extends over 17 amino acids. The junction had 13 bases not matched to a gene; V was cut back by 5 bases and J by 2 bases. The V gene's germline CDR1 is SGHVS and CDR2 FNYEAQ. This CDR3 reads CASSDDPGGPGQETQYF. CDR3 bases: TGTGCCAGCAGCGACGACCCAGGGGGCCCAGGACAAGAGACCCAGTACTTC.

The V call is TRBV7-8, the J call TRBJ1-1, with D tentatively TRBD1 (5 bases). In germline, CDR1 is SGHVS, CDR2 FQNEAQ. The CDR3 extends over 14 amino acids. Between the trimmed V and J ends, which lost 7 bases and 5 bases, there was a span of 17 bases. The CDR3, as DNA: TGTGCCAGCATCGGGGGTGGGGGGGTTACTGAAGCTTTCTTT. Translation gives CASIGGGGVTEAFF.

This clone was counted only a few times. The chain employs TRBV5-5 and TRBJ1-5, with 11 bases matching TRBD1. Germline trimming cut 5 bases from V and 6 bases from J; bases unmatched to any gene: 7. Germline values: CDR1 SGHKS, CDR2 YYEKEE (reference sequence). This CDR3 has 15 amino acids. The CDR3 loop is CASSRDRGTSQPQHF. The CDR3 nucleotides are TGTGCCAGCAGTAGGGACAGGGGGACGAGTCAGCCCCAGCATTTT.